A single sample gave rise to the 2 T cell receptor beta chains below, sequenced in a study of blood T cell repertoires in COVID-19. The protocol was immunoSEQ multiplex PCR, while the TCRdb copy is restricted to in-frame clones and leaves out a portion. Here the sample spans over 150,000 clones, 85% to 95% being singletons. Sequencing was done on a sample of peripheral blood. The receptors originated from a man aged 50-59 years with acute or convalescent COVID-19.

This clone was detected once. This sequence joins TRBV3-1 (or the pseudogene TRBV3-2) and TRBJ2-7; TRBD1 matches at 7 bases. Trimming removed 5 bases from V and 1 base from J; junction bases left unmatched: 5. Germline CDR1 and CDR2: LGHDT and YNNKEL (reference sequence). CDR3 size: 14 residues. The chain's CDR3 is CASSYGTASYEQYF. The CDR3 nucleotides are TGTGCCAGCAGCTATGGGACAGCTTCCTACGAGCAGTACTTC.

The chain employs TRBV28 and TRBJ2-7; tentative D call: TRBD1 (6 bases). V was shortened by 6 bases and J by 2 bases, with 8 bases between the two germline ends. The CDR3 extends over 12 amino acids. The germline V gene encodes CDR1 MDHEN and CDR2 SYDVKM. The CDR3 loop reads CASRRTAYEQYF. The CDR3, as DNA: TGTGCCAGCAGACGGACAGCCTACGAGCAGTACTTC.